These 30 T cell receptor beta chains originate from one sample sequenced in a study of T cells in Graves' hyperthyroidism and ophthalmopathy. RNA transcripts were the template for amplifying TCR beta CDR3 regions. The study used the HTBI primer set for a first-round RT-PCR of the TCR CDR3. TCRdb itself ran the multiplex PCR reads through MiXCR, one entry per CDR3 protein. The sample includes about 460,000 distinct CDR3 sequences, about 20% seen only once; the top ten take 49%. Sequenced sample: blood. Source of these receptors: a woman in her 70s with Graves' ophthalmopathy.

The rearrangement joins TRBV12-3 or TRBV12-4 to TRBJ2-1; 8 positions match TRBD1. The CDR3 runs 15 residues. After removal of 3 bases from V and 4 bases from J, the junction contained 5 bases not matched to a gene. The CDR3 DNA reads TGTGCCAGCAGTTTGTCCGGGACAGGATACAATGAGCAGTTCTTC. The encoded protein is CASSLSGTGYNEQFF.

The chain employs TRBV6-1 and TRBJ1-2, with TRBD1 identical over 7 bases. V lost 11 bases to trimming and J lost 4 bases; unmatched junction nucleotides: 7. This CDR3 region has 12 residues. Germline CDR1 and CDR2: MNHNS and SASEGT. This CDR3 is CAADRAGYGYTF. The CDR3 coding sequence is TGTGCCGCTGACAGGGCCGGCTATGGCTACACCTTC.

The rearrangement joins TRBV11-3 to TRBJ2-2; D is possibly TRBD1 (5 bases). Trimming removed 0 bases at V and 6 bases at J, with 11 bases between. CDR3 length: 15 amino acids. Per the germline V gene, CDR1 is SGHNT and CDR2 is YENEEA. The CDR3 DNA follows: TGTGCCAGCAGCTTAGACTCAGGGAAGGCCGGGGAGCTGTTTTTT. This encodes CASSLDSGKAGELFF.

Many counts were recorded for this clonotype. The rearrangement joins TRBV12-3 or TRBV12-4 to TRBJ2-3; TRBD2 aligns across 8 bases. CDR3 length: 14 residues. V was pared by 5 bases and J by 11 bases, with 12 bases of the junction left unmatched. The CDR3 region has the DNA TGTGCCAGCAGTGGGACTAGAGGTTTCTCAGGGCAGTATTTT. It encodes CASSGTRGFSGQYF.

The rearrangement links TRBV20-1 to TRBJ2-7, with D perhaps matching TRBD2 (5 bases). The CDR3 has 13 amino acids. V was shortened by 3 bases and J by 4 bases, with 13 bases between the two germline ends. Germline V gene lookup returns CDR1 DFQATT and CDR2 SNEGSKA (reference sequence). The chain's CDR3 is CSASKRADYEQYF. The CDR3 region has the DNA TGCAGTGCTAGTAAGAGGGCAGATTACGAGCAGTACTTC.

The rearrangement uses TRBV30 and TRBJ2-3; D unresolved. Per germline, CDR1 GTSNPN and CDR2 SVGIG (reference sequence). The CDR3 sequence is 15 residues long. The germline V and J ends were trimmed by 0 bases and 0 bases, with 10 bases remaining between them. CDR3 residues: CAWSVQSPSTDTQYF. CDR3 DNA sequence: TGTGCCTGGAGTGTACAAAGCCCTAGCACAGATACGCAGTATTTT.

The chain uses TRBV12-3 or TRBV12-4 and TRBJ2-1; tentatively, D is TRBD1 or TRBD2 (5 bases each). Trimming took 6 bases from V and 3 from J, leaving 15 bases between them. The CDR3 has 15 amino acids. For the CDR3, the DNA is TGTGCCAGCAGGAAAACCCGGGACGACTACAATGAGCAGTTCTTC. It translates to CASRKTRDDYNEQFF.

This rearrangement joins TRBV5-1 to TRBJ2-5; 7 bases align to TRBD2. The CDR3 covers 16 residues. In germline, CDR1 is SGHRS, CDR2 YFSETQ. V shed 4 bases, J shed 0 bases, and the junction held 9 bases outside the gene matches. CDR3 residues: CASSPGRGSYQETQYF. CDR3 DNA: TGCGCCAGCAGCCCGGGGAGGGGATCGTACCAAGAGACCCAGTACTTC.

In its sample, this clonotype was seen a few times. The rearrangement links TRBV20-1 to TRBJ2-5, with 10 positions matching TRBD1. V shed 7 bases and J 5 bases; nucleotides not matched to a gene: 10. The CDR3 covers 14 residues. Looked up from germline, CDR1 is DFQATT and CDR2 is SNEGSKA (reference sequence). The DNA of the CDR3 is TGCAGTGTTTTCCGGACAGGGGGTGGGGAGACCCAGTACTTC. Translating gives CSVFRTGGGETQYF.

This clonotype has ten or more counts. V and J are TRBV6-2 or TRBV6-3 and TRBJ2-7; 9 positions match TRBD2. Germline lookup yields CDR1 MNHEY and CDR2 SVGEGT. The CDR3 is made up of 13 amino acids. V lost 6 bases and J lost 3; bases outside the gene matches: 3. The CDR3 protein is CASRPSGNYEQYF. CDR3 nucleotide sequence: TGTGCCAGCAGGCCTAGCGGGAACTACGAGCAGTACTTC.

The table lists this clonotype with a few counts. The chain uses TRBV6-5 and TRBJ1-1; a possible D gene is TRBD1 (5 bases). The CDR3 sequence is 13 residues long. The V gene lost 0 bases and the J gene lost 10 bases, with 12 bases spanning the gap. Germline V CDR1 and CDR2: MNHEY, SVGAGI. The CDR3 reads CASSYSGGPPAFF. CDR3 DNA sequence: TGTGCCAGCAGTTACTCGGGGGGTCCTCCAGCTTTCTTT.

This clonotype has ten or more counts. The V call is TRBV7-2, the J call TRBJ2-7; TRBD2 matches at 13 bases. The CDR3 runs 17 residues. With V trimmed by 0 bases and J by 3 bases, 5 bases remained unmatched. Germline V gene lookup returns CDR1 SGHTA and CDR2 FQGNSA. The CDR3: CASSLAGLAGDSYEQYF. For the CDR3, the DNA is TGTGCCAGCAGCTTAGCCGGACTAGCGGGAGACAGCTACGAGCAGTACTTC.

This clonotype was observed at least ten times. The chain combines TRBV6-1 with TRBJ2-5; possible D gene TRBD1, 6 bases. This CDR3 comprises 14 residues. Trimming took 9 bases from V and 6 from J, leaving 20 bases between them. CDR1 is MNHNS and CDR2 is SASEGT in the germline V gene. The chain's CDR3 is CASSKTGTGKTQYF. The CDR3 DNA follows: TGTGCCAGTTCAAAAACAGGGACGGGAAAGACCCAGTACTTC.

This clonotype showed up many times. V and J are TRBV7-8 and TRBJ2-3, with D uncertain. The germline V gene encodes CDR1 SGHVS and CDR2 FQNEAQ. V was clipped by 2 bases and J by 4 bases, with 7 bases between them. There are 13 residues in the CDR3. CDR3 nucleotides: TGTGCCAGCAGCTTAACGGGTCCAGATACGCAGTATTTT. It codes for CASSLTGPDTQYF.

V usage is TRBV7-2 and J usage is TRBJ2-3; TRBD1 might be the D (6 bases). The CDR3 is made up of 14 amino acids. CDR1 and CDR2 from the germline V gene are SGHTA and FQGNSA. The V end lost 7 bases, the J end lost 3 bases, and 14 bases lay between the germline ends. The CDR3 coding sequence is TGTGCCAGCACCACAGGGTACGGGACAGATACGCAGTATTTT. It specifies CASTTGYGTDTQYF.

This clonotype was recorded at least ten times. V usage is TRBV2 and J usage is TRBJ2-7, with TRBD2 identical over 11 bases. V shed 1 base and J 3 bases; nucleotides not matched to a gene: 5. Germline V gives CDR1 SNHLY, CDR2 FYNNEI. The CDR3 is 16 residues long. The CDR3 DNA is TGTGCCAGCAGTGAAGTTGCGGGACTAGCGGTCTACGAGCAGTACTTC. Protein: CASSEVAGLAVYEQYF.

Turning to this clonotype: A read error may be the cause here, since a much bigger clone is one base away. The V gene is TRBV7-2, the J gene TRBJ1-1, with D unresolved. This CDR3 region has 13 residues. Germline V CDR1 and CDR2: SGHTA, FQGNSA. Trimming took 6 bases from V and 9 from J, leaving 17 bases between them. The CDR3 here is CASSRTMRTKAFF. CDR3 coding DNA: TGTGCCAGCAGTCGGACCATGCGTACTAAAGCTTTCTTT.

This clonotype occurred a few times. The V gene is TRBV27, the J gene TRBJ1-2; D unresolved. Germline V gene sequence: CDR1 MNHEY, CDR2 SMNVEV (reference sequence). Trimming left V 4 bases short and J 0 bases short, with 15 bases between. CDR3 length: 16 amino acids. The CDR3 reads CASSSRRRETNYGYTF. As DNA, the CDR3 is TGTGCCAGCAGTTCCAGGAGACGGGAGACTAACTATGGCTACACCTTC.

This clonotype came up many times. The chain joins TRBV7-3 to TRBJ2-1, with 12 bases fitting TRBD1. V dropped 4 bases and J dropped 12; count of bases not matched to a gene: 10. Looked up from germline, CDR1 is SGHTA and CDR2 is FQGTGA. The CDR3 consists of 15 residues. The CDR3, as DNA: TGTGCCAGCAGCTCTTCCGGGACAGGGGGCTCTCCGCAGTTCTTC. Its protein is CASSSSGTGGSPQFF.

This clonotype was picked up many times. This chain links TRBV12-3 or TRBV12-4 with TRBJ2-7; 16 bases fit TRBD2. The CDR3 has 20 amino acids. V dropped 4 bases and J dropped 2; count of bases not matched to a gene: 14. The CDR3 nucleotides read TGTGCCAGCAGTTCCTTTGGGGGGACTAGCGGGAGGGTTTTAACCTACGAGCAGTACTTC. Translation gives CASSSFGGTSGRVLTYEQYF.

Only a few counts were recorded for this clonotype. This chain links TRBV10-2 with TRBJ1-2; a possible D gene is TRBD1 (6 bases). In germline, CDR1 is WSHSY, CDR2 SAAADI. The V gene lost 8 bases and the J gene lost 3 bases, with 10 bases spanning the gap. This CDR3 has 12 amino acids. The CDR3 coding sequence is TGCGCCAGCGGGGGCTGGGACTATGGCTACACCTTC. Translated: CASGGWDYGYTF.

This clonotype has at least ten counts. The chain uses TRBV6-1 and TRBJ2-7; 10 bases line up with TRBD1. There are 14 residues in the CDR3. Germline trimming cut 6 bases from V and 2 bases from J; bases unmatched to any gene: 4. Germline CDR1 is MNHNS and CDR2 is SASEGT. The CDR3 nucleotides read TGTGCCAGCAGGGGGGGACAGGGGCCCTACGAGCAGTACTTC. It is translated as CASRGGQGPYEQYF.

The V gene is TRBV7-9, the J gene TRBJ2-5, with D perhaps TRBD2 (6 bases). Germline V gene sequence: CDR1 SEHNR, CDR2 FQNEAQ (reference sequence). Trimming cost V 7 bases and J 2 bases, with 14 bases left between them. The CDR3 extends over 14 amino acids. The CDR3 loop is CASTTRDSQETQYF. The DNA for the CDR3 is TGTGCCAGCACTACAAGGGACTCTCAAGAGACCCAGTACTTC.

This chain links TRBV5-1 with TRBJ1-1; D may be TRBD1 (6 bases). In germline, CDR1 is SGHRS, CDR2 YFSETQ. CDR3 size: 15 residues. Trimming removed 0 bases at V and 5 bases at J, with 14 bases between. The CDR3 is CASSLVARGGTEAFF. The CDR3 coding sequence is TGCGCCAGCAGCTTGGTAGCCAGGGGTGGAACTGAAGCTTTCTTT.

The rearrangement uses TRBV6-1 and TRBJ2-5, with 7 positions matching TRBD2. The CDR3 is 15 residues long. J lost 5 bases, V lost 6 bases, and 12 bases had no gene match. Germline CDR1 MNHNS, CDR2 SASEGT. CDR3 nucleotides: TGTGCCAGCAGGGCAATCCCGGGGGGAGGGGAGACCCAGTACTTC. The encoded protein is CASRAIPGGGETQYF.

This clonotype showed up many times. The chain has TRBV28 and TRBJ1-6, with 9 bases that match TRBD1. The V gene's germline CDR1 is MDHEN and CDR2 SYDVKM. V lost 6 bases and J lost 3; bases outside the gene matches: 9. The CDR3 loop spans 17 amino acids. Written as DNA, the CDR3 is TGTGCCAGCAGAACCTACGGGACAGGGAGCTATAATTCACCCCTCCACTTT. Amino acids: CASRTYGTGSYNSPLHF.

There are many counts of this clonotype. The chain has TRBV28 and TRBJ1-5; TRBD1 is a possible D gene (5 bases). The CDR3 is 15 residues long. Per the germline V gene, CDR1 is MDHEN and CDR2 is SYDVKM. V was pared by 1 base and J by 2 bases, with 9 bases between. This CDR3 reads CASSLSLGGNQPQHF. The CDR3 DNA reads TGTGCCAGCAGTTTATCATTGGGGGGCAATCAGCCCCAGCATTTT.

This clonotype has more than one count but fewer than ten. The gene calls are TRBV30 and TRBJ1-1; D is perhaps TRBD1 (5 bases). Trimming took off 4 bases at V and 4 bases at J, with 16 bases between the two ends. The germline CDR1 and CDR2 sequences are GTSNPN and SVGIG (reference sequence). The CDR3 has 14 residues. This CDR3 reads CAWKDPPGGTEAFF. CDR3 sequence (DNA): TGTGCCTGGAAGGACCCTCCTGGGGGCACTGAAGCTTTCTTT.

This clonotype was recorded many times. V gene TRBV7-8 combines with J gene TRBJ2-3; the match to TRBD2 covers 12 bases. With V trimmed by 1 base and J by 3 bases, 2 bases remained unmatched. The length of the CDR3 is 16 residues. Germline assignment: CDR1 SGHVS and CDR2 FQNEAQ. The CDR3, as DNA: TGTGCCAGCAGCTTAGGGACTAGCGGGGTGACAGATACGCAGTATTTT. Encoded protein: CASSLGTSGVTDTQYF.

This clonotype was seen a few times. The V gene is TRBV7-3, the J gene TRBJ2-1, with TRBD1 matching 7 bases. Germline V gives CDR1 SGHTA, CDR2 FQGTGA. The trim removed 2 bases at V and 10 bases at J, leaving 5 bases unmatched. The CDR3 extends over 13 amino acids. CDR3: CASSLGKGAEQFF. The CDR3 nucleotides are TGTGCCAGCAGCTTAGGAAAGGGGGCCGAGCAGTTCTTC.